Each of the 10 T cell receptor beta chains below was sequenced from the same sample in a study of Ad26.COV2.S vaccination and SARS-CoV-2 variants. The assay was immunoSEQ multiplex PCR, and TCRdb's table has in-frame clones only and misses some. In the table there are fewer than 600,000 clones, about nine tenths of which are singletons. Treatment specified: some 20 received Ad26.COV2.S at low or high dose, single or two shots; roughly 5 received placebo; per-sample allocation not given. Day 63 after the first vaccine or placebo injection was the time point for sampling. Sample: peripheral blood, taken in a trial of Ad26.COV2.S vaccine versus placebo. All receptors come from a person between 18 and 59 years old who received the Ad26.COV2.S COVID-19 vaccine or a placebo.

In nucleotides, the CDR3 is TGCGCGAACAGGGGAACATACAATGAGCAGTTCTTC. It codes for CANRGTYNEQFF. The V and J genes are TRBV10-1 and TRBJ2-1; 7 bases agree with TRBD1. The CDR3 totals 12 residues. Germline lookup yields CDR1 WNHNN and CDR2 SYGVQD (reference sequence).

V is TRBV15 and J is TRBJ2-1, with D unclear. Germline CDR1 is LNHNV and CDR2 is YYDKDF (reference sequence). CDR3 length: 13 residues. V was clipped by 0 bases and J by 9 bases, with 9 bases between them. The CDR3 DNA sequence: TGTGCCACCAGCAGAGATTTACGGCCTGAGCAGTTCTTC. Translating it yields CATSRDLRPEQFF.

The DNA for the CDR3 is TGTGCCAGCAGTAGACAGGGGATCTCCTACAATGAGCAGTTCTTC. Translated: CASSRQGISYNEQFF. This chain joins TRBV6-6 and TRBJ2-1, with 8 bases fitting TRBD1. The CDR3 is 15 amino acids. Trimming cost V 5 bases and J 0 bases; bases outside gene matches: 3. Germline loops: CDR1 MNHNY, CDR2 SVGAGI (reference sequence).

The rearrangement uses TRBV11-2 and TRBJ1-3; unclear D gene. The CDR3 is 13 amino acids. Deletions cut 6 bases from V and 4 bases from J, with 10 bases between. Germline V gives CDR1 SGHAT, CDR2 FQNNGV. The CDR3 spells CASSMTGGNTIYF. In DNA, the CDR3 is TGTGCCAGCAGTATGACCGGGGGAAACACCATATATTTT.

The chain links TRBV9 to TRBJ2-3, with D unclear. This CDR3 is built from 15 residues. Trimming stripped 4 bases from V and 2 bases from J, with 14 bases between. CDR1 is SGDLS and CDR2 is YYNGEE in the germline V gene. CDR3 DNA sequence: TGTGCCAGCAGCCCCCGAGGAGCAATCACAGATACGCAGTATTTT. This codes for CASSPRGAITDTQYF.

This CDR3 is CASSFIRTVGNEQFF. The CDR3 bases are TGTGCCAGCAGCTTCATACGAACCGTAGGAAATGAGCAGTTCTTC. V is TRBV11-2 and J is TRBJ2-1; D unresolved. Germline CDR1 SGHAT, CDR2 FQNNGV. The CDR3 extends over 15 amino acids. The germline V and J ends were trimmed by 3 bases and 7 bases, with 16 bases remaining between them.

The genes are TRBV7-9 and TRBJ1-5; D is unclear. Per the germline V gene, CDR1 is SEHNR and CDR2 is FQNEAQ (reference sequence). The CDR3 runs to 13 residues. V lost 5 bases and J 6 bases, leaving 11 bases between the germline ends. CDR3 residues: CASSPPGGQPQHF. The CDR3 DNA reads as TGTGCCAGCAGCCCCCCAGGTGGTCAGCCCCAGCATTTT.

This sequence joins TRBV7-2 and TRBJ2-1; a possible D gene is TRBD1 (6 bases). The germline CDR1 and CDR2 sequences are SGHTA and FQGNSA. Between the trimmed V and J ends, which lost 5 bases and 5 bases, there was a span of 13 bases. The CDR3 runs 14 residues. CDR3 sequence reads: CASSPIAGDNEQFF. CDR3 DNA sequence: TGTGCCAGCAGCCCAATCGCAGGGGACAATGAGCAGTTCTTC.

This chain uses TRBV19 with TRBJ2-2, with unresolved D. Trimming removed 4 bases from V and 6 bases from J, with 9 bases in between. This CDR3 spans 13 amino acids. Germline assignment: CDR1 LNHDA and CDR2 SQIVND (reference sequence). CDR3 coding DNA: TGTGCCAGTAGTAGAACTATCCCCGGGGAGCTGTTTTTT. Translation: CASSRTIPGELFF.

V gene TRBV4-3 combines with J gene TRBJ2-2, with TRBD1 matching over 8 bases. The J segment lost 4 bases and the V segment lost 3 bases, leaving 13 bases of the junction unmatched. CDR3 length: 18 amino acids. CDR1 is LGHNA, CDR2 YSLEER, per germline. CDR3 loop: CASSQSTPGGLGTGELFF. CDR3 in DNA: TGCGCCAGCAGCCAGTCGACCCCAGGGGGCTTAGGCACCGGGGAGCTGTTTTTT.